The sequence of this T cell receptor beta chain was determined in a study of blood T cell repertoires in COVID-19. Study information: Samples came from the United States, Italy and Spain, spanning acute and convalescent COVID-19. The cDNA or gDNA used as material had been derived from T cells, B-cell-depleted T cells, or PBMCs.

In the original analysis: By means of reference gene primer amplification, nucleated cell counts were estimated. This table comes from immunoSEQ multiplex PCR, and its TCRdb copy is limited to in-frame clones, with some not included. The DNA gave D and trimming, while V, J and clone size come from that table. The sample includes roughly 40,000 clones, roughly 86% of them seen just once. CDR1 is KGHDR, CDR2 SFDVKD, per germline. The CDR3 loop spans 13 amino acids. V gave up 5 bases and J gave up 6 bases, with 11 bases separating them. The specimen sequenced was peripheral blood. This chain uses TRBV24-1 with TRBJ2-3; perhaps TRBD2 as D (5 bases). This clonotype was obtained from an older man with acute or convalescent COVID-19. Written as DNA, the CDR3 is TGTGCCACCAGTGCCATGGGCGGGGATACGCAGTATTTT. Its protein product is CATSAMGGDTQYF.